Sequencing of this TCR beta chain was carried out in a study of control samples from healthy donors and cancer patients. Produced via immunoSEQ multiplex PCR; TCRdb's table is partial and in-frame only. The sample carries 70,000 to 80,000 clones, 87% recorded once. This receptor was taken from a woman in her 50s in good health. The sample was blood.

CDR3 in DNA: TGTGCCTGGAGCAGATACCCTAGCACAGATACGCAGTATTTT. Translating gives CAWSRYPSTDTQYF. This chain links TRBV30 with TRBJ2-3; D uncertain. CDR1 is GTSNPN and CDR2 is SVGIG in the germline V gene (reference sequence). The V end was cut by 3 bases, the J end by 0 bases, with 10 bases between. This CDR3 contains 14 residues. The whole variable domain, filled in from reference TRBV30 and TRBJ2-3, reads SQTIHQWPATLVQPVGSPLSLECTVEGTSNPNLYWYRQAAGRGLQLLFYSVGIGQISSEVPQNLSASRPQDRQFILSSKKLLLSDSGFYLCAWSRYPSTDTQYFGPGTRLTVL.